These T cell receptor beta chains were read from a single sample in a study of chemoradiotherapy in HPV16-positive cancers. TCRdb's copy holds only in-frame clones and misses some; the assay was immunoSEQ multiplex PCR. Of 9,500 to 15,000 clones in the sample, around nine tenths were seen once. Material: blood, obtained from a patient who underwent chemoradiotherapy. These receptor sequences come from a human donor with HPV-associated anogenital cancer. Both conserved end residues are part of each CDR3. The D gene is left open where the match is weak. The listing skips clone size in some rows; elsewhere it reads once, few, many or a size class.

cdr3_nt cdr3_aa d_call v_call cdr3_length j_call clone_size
TGTGCCAGCAGCTGGTACACCGGGACAACGTTCATGAACACTGAAGCTTTCTTT CASSWYTGTTFMNTEAFF NA TRBV5-6 18 TRBJ1-1 NA
TGTGCCAGCAGCAAAACCGGGACAGGGAACACCGGGGAGCTGTTTTTT CASSKTGTGNTGELFF TRBD1 TRBV11-2 16 TRBJ2-2 NA
TGCGCCAGCGCATCCTATCCGACAAGTCCTTTGAACACTGAAGCTTTCTTT CASASYPTSPLNTEAFF NA TRBV5-1 17 TRBJ1-1 NA
TGTGCCAGTAGTATAGCGGCAGGGGCGTGGGACGAGCAGTACTTC CASSIAAGAWDEQYF NA TRBV19 15 TRBJ2-7 NA
TGTGCCAGCAGTAGGCTAGCGGGGGTAGGAAACATTCAGTACTTC CASSRLAGVGNIQYF TRBD2 TRBV6-5 15 TRBJ2-4 few
TGTGCCAGCAGCCCCACGCCAGGGCCTGGCTACACCTTC CASSPTPGPGYTF NA TRBV5-5 13 TRBJ1-2 NA
TGTGCCATCAGTGAGGTGGCAGACGACACTGAAGCTTTCTTT CAISEVADDTEAFF NA TRBV10-3 14 TRBJ1-1 NA
TGTGCCAGCGGCCAGAACACAGATACGCAGTATTTT CASGQNTDTQYF NA TRBV11-1 12 TRBJ2-3 NA
TGTGCCAGTAGCCTTGGTTTCGGGGGTGCCGGGGAGCTGTTTTTT CASSLGFGGAGELFF NA TRBV19 15 TRBJ2-2 NA
TGTGCCAGCAGCCAAGAGGGGGCAGTTGCTCAGCCCCAGCATTTT CASSQEGAVAQPQHF NA TRBV4-2 15 TRBJ1-5 NA
TGTGCCAGCACCCGAGAACTTAACTATGGCTACACCTTC CASTRELNYGYTF NA TRBV6-1 13 TRBJ1-2 once
TGTGCCAGTAGTCCAGCGGGGGAGACCCAGTACTTC CASSPAGETQYF TRBD2 TRBV19 12 TRBJ2-5 NA
TGTGCCAGCAGCTTGGCTCTCGCGGGGGGGCTGGAGACCCAGTACTTC CASSLALAGGLETQYF TRBD2 TRBV5-6 16 TRBJ2-5 once
TGTGCCAGCTCGCCGACCCAGGGGGCTCCTCCCAACAATGAGCAGTTCTTC CASSPTQGAPPNNEQFF TRBD1 TRBV18 17 TRBJ2-1 NA
TGTGCCAGCAGCTTAGCGCGGGGGGCCGTGGGTGGCACAGATACGCAGTATTTT CASSLARGAVGGTDTQYF TRBD2 TRBV7-9 18 TRBJ2-3 NA
TGTGCCAGCAGCTTAGGGTATCTAGAGGGGGCAGAGACCCAGTACTTC CASSLGYLEGAETQYF TRBD1 TRBV7-9 16 TRBJ2-5 NA
TGCGCCAGCAGCCAAGACCCACAGGGTGCGGGCACAGATACGCAGTATTTT CASSQDPQGAGTDTQYF NA TRBV4-1 17 TRBJ2-3 NA
TGCAGCGTTGTACAGGATGGCTACACCTTC CSVVQDGYTF NA TRBV29-1 10 TRBJ1-2 NA
TGTGCCAGCAGTGGGACTAGCGGGGGATCCTACGAGCAGTACTTC CASSGTSGGSYEQYF TRBD2 TRBV6-5 15 TRBJ2-7 NA
TGCGCCAGCAGCCAAGCTGTACAGGGGGTAACGGTTGAAGCTTTCTTT CASSQAVQGVTVEAFF TRBD1 TRBV4-1 16 TRBJ1-1 NA
TGTGCCAGCAGTAAAGCCGGACTAGCGGCATCCTACGAGCAGTACTTC CASSKAGLAASYEQYF TRBD2 TRBV25-1 16 TRBJ2-7 few
TGTGCCAGCAGTTACTCGTATCCGGGGGCAGGTGAAAAACTGTTTTTT CASSYSYPGAGEKLFF NA TRBV6-5 16 TRBJ1-4 NA
TGCGCCAGCAGCTTGGAGTGGCAGACCCTGGGAAACACTGAAGCTTTCTTT CASSLEWQTLGNTEAFF NA TRBV5-1 17 TRBJ1-1 NA
TGTGCCAGCAGTGATTCGGACTCACACTCTACAGATACGCAGTATTTT CASSDSDSHSTDTQYF NA TRBV6-1 16 TRBJ2-3 NA
TGTGCCTGGATGGGACAGGGGGGTCTCCAAAACATTCAGTACTTC CAWMGQGGLQNIQYF TRBD1 TRBV30 15 TRBJ2-4 NA
TGTGCCAGCAGCCGGACAGTGAATGAGCAGTTCTTC CASSRTVNEQFF NA TRBV7-9 12 TRBJ2-1 NA
TGTGCCAGCAGTTTTTTTTCTCCCGGCTCTGGAAACACCATATATTTT CASSFFSPGSGNTIYF NA TRBV2 16 TRBJ1-3 NA
TGTGCCAGCAGTGAATATACAGGGGGAGATGAGCAGTTCTTC CASSEYTGGDEQFF TRBD1 TRBV25-1 14 TRBJ2-1 NA
TGCGCCAGCAGCTCCCTTCGGCTCCGGGGGGGTGAGCAGTTCTTC CASSSLRLRGGEQFF TRBD2 TRBV5-1 15 TRBJ2-1 NA
TGTGCCAGCAGCCCCCCCAGCTGGGTAGGGACAGAGGACCAAGAGACCCAGTACTTC CASSPPSWVGTEDQETQYF TRBD1 TRBV7-2 19 TRBJ2-5 NA
TGTGCCAGCAGCGGCTGGTCCGGACAGGGAAAGGGTAAGGACACTGAAGCTTTCTTT CASSGWSGQGKGKDTEAFF TRBD1 TRBV9 19 TRBJ1-1 NA
TGTGCCAGCAGCCCTAGCGGGCGGGGGGCGCATTCGGATACGCAGTATTTT CASSPSGRGAHSDTQYF TRBD2 TRBV7-2 17 TRBJ2-3 NA
TGTGCCAGCTCACCACCGGGGTTTACTGAAGCTTTCTTT CASSPPGFTEAFF NA TRBV18 13 TRBJ1-1 NA
TGTGCCAGCAGTTCTAGGCTCACTAGCGGGGGGGCCGGGGAGCTGTTTTTT CASSSRLTSGGAGELFF TRBD2 TRBV2 17 TRBJ2-2 NA
TGTGCCAGTAGTACCCGAGCGTCGGGGGGCACAGATACGCAGTATTTT CASSTRASGGTDTQYF NA TRBV19 16 TRBJ2-3 NA
TGTGCCAGCGGGAGGGGGGGACAGGGAAAGCCCCAGCATTTT CASGRGGQGKPQHF TRBD1 TRBV7-2 14 TRBJ1-5 NA
TGTGCCAGCAGCTTGGGGGGGGGACTAGTGAGGGAGCAGTACTTC CASSLGGGLVREQYF TRBD2 TRBV11-2 15 TRBJ2-7 NA
TGTGCCAGCTCACCCTTGGATATAGCGGGGGGGCCCCCCTACAATGAGCAGTTCTTC CASSPLDIAGGPPYNEQFF TRBD2 TRBV18 19 TRBJ2-1 NA
TGTGCCAGCAGTGAGCAGCGGGTCTGGACGCAGTATTTT CASSEQRVWTQYF NA TRBV2 13 TRBJ2-3 once
TGTGCCTGGACAGGCAGCCCTGGGGCCAACGTCCTGACTTTC CAWTGSPGANVLTF NA TRBV30 14 TRBJ2-6 NA
TGTGCCAGCTCACCTCCGGGACAGGGGGCCAATTCACCCCTCCACTTT CASSPPGQGANSPLHF TRBD1 TRBV18 16 TRBJ1-6 NA
TGTGCCAGCAGTCGGGTCCGGGACTCCGCCTACAATGAGCAGTTCTTC CASSRVRDSAYNEQFF NA TRBV14 16 TRBJ2-1 NA
TGTGCCAGCTCCGCGGACAGGGAGAACACTGAAGCTTTCTTT CASSADRENTEAFF TRBD1 TRBV18 14 TRBJ1-1 once
TGTGCCAGCAATCCGACAGGGACTAACTATGGCTACACCTTC CASNPTGTNYGYTF NA TRBV21-1 14 TRBJ1-2 few
TGTGCCATCAGTGAGACCGGGATACCAAATGAAAAACTGTTTTTT CAISETGIPNEKLFF NA TRBV10-3 15 TRBJ1-4 NA
TGCAGCGTTGAAGGAGTAGCGGGGACAGGGAGTGAAAAACTGTTTTTT CSVEGVAGTGSEKLFF TRBD1 TRBV29-1 16 TRBJ1-4 once
TGTGCCAGCAGCTTATTTCCAGGTTCGAACACCGGGGAGCTGTTTTTT CASSLFPGSNTGELFF NA TRBV7-6 16 TRBJ2-2 NA
TGTGCCAGCAGCTTGTGGCGAAACTCCTACAATGAGCAGTTCTTC CASSLWRNSYNEQFF NA TRBV7-2 15 TRBJ2-1 NA
TGTGCCAGCAGCCCCACGGGACAGAACAATCAGCCCCAGCATTTT CASSPTGQNNQPQHF TRBD1 TRBV6-4 15 TRBJ1-5 NA
TGTGCCAGCTCACGACAGCTCTACTATGGCTACACCTTC CASSRQLYYGYTF NA TRBV18 13 TRBJ1-2 NA
TGTGCCTGCACACCGGGACAGGGGGGGGATCAGCCCCAGCATTTT CACTPGQGGDQPQHF TRBD1 TRBV30 15 TRBJ1-5 NA
TGTGCCACCAGCAGAGATGATGTGGGTGAAGCTTTCTTT CATSRDDVGEAFF NA TRBV15 13 TRBJ1-1 once
TGTGCCAGCAGCCAATTTAGGGCGCACACCGGGGAGCTGTTTTTT CASSQFRAHTGELFF NA TRBV16 15 TRBJ2-2 once
TGTGCCAGTGAGATTGGGTCTGGAAACACCATATATTTT CASEIGSGNTIYF NA TRBV19 13 TRBJ1-3 once
TGTGCCAGCAGTGACAGCGGGGACAGCACAGATACGCAGTATTTT CASSDSGDSTDTQYF TRBD2 TRBV25-1 15 TRBJ2-3 NA